The clone carrying this T cell receptor beta chain appeared once. The antigen is undetermined. The CDR3 has 16 residues. Germline V gene lookup returns CDR1 LNHNV and CDR2 YYDKDF (reference sequence). V lost 4 bases and J 3 bases, leaving 17 bases between the germline ends. The data stem from a study of OX40 agonist ivuxolimab in advanced cancers. Overall study context: Six ivuxolimab dose levels, 0.01 to 10 mg/kg, were given intravenously every 2 weeks.

The repertoire was sequenced with immunoSEQ multiplex PCR; TCRdb's copy has only in-frame clones and lacks some. The sample lists some 100,000 clones, about nine tenths occurring once. Study-wide results and limits: People who partly responded at 0.1-3.0 mg/kg had some of the least clonal expansion seen. Both CD4+ and CD8+ T cell populations in blood had undergone clonal expansion by week 6 at 0.1 to 3.0 mg/kg.

Autoimmune disease history or systemic immunosuppression was exclusionary. The chain couples TRBV15 to TRBJ2-3; a possible D gene is TRBD1 (6 bases). Sequencing was performed on CD4+ or CD8+ T cells sorted from blood, taken in a trial of the OX40 agonist ivuxolimab. The TCR sequence derives from an adult with an advanced solid tumor such as melanoma, head and neck, liver or kidney cancer. CDR3 nucleotide sequence: TGTGCCACCAGCAAAGGCTCACAGGGAACGACAGATACGCAGTATTTT. Its translation is CATSKGSQGTTDTQYF. The whole variable domain, remainder taken from reference TRBV15 and TRBJ2-3, is DAMVIQNPRYQVTQFGKPVTLSCSQTLNHNVMYWYQQKSSQAPKLLFHYYDKDFNNEADTPDNFQSRRPNTSFCFLDIRSPGLGDTAMYLCATSKGSQGTTDTQYFGPGTRLTVL.